This passage covers 32 T cell receptor beta chains from one sample sequenced in a study of circulating CD8 cells and anti-PD-1 response in melanoma. Using approximately 14 ng of total RNA, TCR libraries were made with the QIAseq Immune Repertoire TCR panel. TCRdb re-called the reads with MiXCR, one entry per CDR3 protein. The sample carries around 470 distinct CDR3 sequences, 11% recorded once. Sorting of live CD3+CD8+TCRalphabeta+ cells by PD-1 and/or TIGIT gave four subsets. The sequences come from CD8+ T cells from PBMCs, collected at baseline or after one month of anti-PD-1 therapy (not recorded which). The source of these receptors is a human donor with melanoma.

This clonotype was seen only a few times. V and J are TRBV19 and TRBJ2-2, with 8 bases lining up with TRBD1. The germline gives CDR1 LNHDA, CDR2 SQIVND (reference sequence). With 6 bases clipped from V and 3 bases from J, the junction kept 6 bases outside the gene matches. The CDR3 is 15 amino acids. The CDR3: CASSTGQGHTGELFF. The DNA of the CDR3 is TGTGCCAGTAGCACCGGACAGGGACACACCGGGGAGCTGTTTTTT.

Concerning this clonotype itself: Just one base apart from a much larger clone, this may be a read error. This chain joins TRBV28 and TRBJ2-7; 7 positions agree with TRBD1. Germline CDR1 MDHEN, CDR2 SYDVKM. There are 12 residues in the CDR3. The CDR3 protein is CACSFDRAEQYF. CDR3 coding DNA: TGTGCCTGCAGTTTCGACAGGGCGGAACAGTACTTC. The full variable domain, in which reference TRBV28 and TRBJ2-7 provide the parts outside the CDR3, is DVKVTQSSRYLVKRTGEKVFLECVQDMDHENMFWYRQDPGLGLRLIYFSYDVKMKEKGDIPEGYSVSREKKERFSLILESASTNQTSMYLCACSFDRAEQYFGPGTRLTVT.

This clonotype was found a few times. A much more abundant neighbour one base away suggests this may be a read error. V and J are TRBV28 and TRBJ2-3; D perhaps matches TRBD2 (5 bases). Deletions cut 7 bases from V and 4 bases from J, with 21 bases between. CDR1 is MDHEN and CDR2 is SYDVKM in the germline V gene. This CDR3 has 16 amino acids. The CDR3 DNA follows: TGTGCCAGCACCCCCGGCGAGGGCAGGTACGCAGATACGCAGTATTTT. Residues: CASTPGEGRYADTQYF.

The V call is TRBV24-1, the J call TRBJ2-3, with 11 bases aligning to TRBD2. The germline V gene encodes CDR1 KGHDR and CDR2 SFDVKD. The V and J ends lost 3 bases and 2 bases, in that order; junction bases with no gene match: 3. CDR3 length equals 16 residues. CDR3 bases: TGTGCCACCAGTGATGCGACTAGCGGGGCCACAGATACGCAGTATTTT. This gives the protein CATSDATSGATDTQYF.

This clonotype is medium-sized within its sample. J is TRBJ2-3 and V is TRBV7-2; TRBD2 matches 7 bases. The CDR3 has 16 amino acids. Trimming at V came to 0 bases and at J to 2 bases, leaving 5 bases not matched to a gene. CDR1 is SGHTA, CDR2 FQGNSA, per germline. The CDR3 spells CASSLAASGNTDTQYF. The CDR3 DNA reads TGTGCCAGCAGCTTAGCGGCTAGCGGAAACACAGATACGCAGTATTTT.

By share, this clonotype counts as large (0.1 to 1%). The V gene is TRBV25-1, the J gene TRBJ2-5; 8 bases match TRBD1. Germline V gives CDR1 MGHDK, CDR2 SYGVNS. The CDR3 contains 11 residues. The chain's CDR3 is CVDRGQETQYF. The DNA of the CDR3 is TGTGTAGACAGGGGCCAAGAGACCCAGTACTTC.

This clonotype rates as large. CDR3 residues: CASSEDLGTYYGYTF. The CDR3 DNA reads TGTGCCAGCAGTGAAGACCTCGGGACCTACTATGGCTACACCTTC. This sequence joins TRBV2 and TRBJ1-2; possible D gene TRBD1, 5 bases. Trimming removed 1 base at V and 3 bases at J, with 12 bases between. The CDR3 is 15 amino acids. Germline CDR1 and CDR2: SNHLY and FYNNEI.

Judged by abundance, this clonotype is medium-sized. V and J are TRBV20-1 and TRBJ2-3; a weak D match, TRBD2 (6 bases). CDR1 is DFQATT and CDR2 is SNEGSKA in the germline V gene (reference sequence). The ends were cut back, 8 bases at V and 0 bases at J, with 15 bases in the middle. The CDR3 totals 14 residues. CDR3 amino acids: CSTGGASSTDTQYF. Written as DNA, the CDR3 is TGCAGTACAGGCGGGGCCTCTAGCACAGATACGCAGTATTTT.

This clonotype qualifies as large. This sequence joins TRBV29-1 and TRBJ1-1; D gene unclear. CDR1 SQVTM and CDR2 ANQGSEA come from the germline V gene. The CDR3 has 10 amino acids. V was clipped by 6 bases and J by 3 bases, with 5 bases between them. The DNA of the CDR3 is TGCAGCGTACAATACACTGAAGCTTTCTTT. Translation: CSVQYTEAFF.

Concerning this clonotype: The conserved closing phenylalanine or tryptophan is absent in this CDR3, likely reflecting a read error. The limits of the CDR3 on the DNA are not certain, so only TCRdb's listed CDR3 is given. The chain employs TRBV2 and TRBJ1-5. The CDR3 is made up of 12 amino acids, end residues included. In germline, CDR1 is SNHLY, CDR2 FYNNEI. This CDR3 reads CASRQSNQPQHS.

Within the sample, this clonotype is medium-sized. The rearrangement uses TRBV2 and TRBJ2-7, with D unclear. Trimming removed 6 bases at V and 0 bases at J, with 15 bases between. Per germline, CDR1 SNHLY and CDR2 FYNNEI. This CDR3 region has 15 residues. CDR3: CASRASERSSYEQYF. The CDR3 bases are TGTGCCAGCAGGGCCTCCGAGAGAAGCTCCTACGAGCAGTACTTC.

This clonotype is large. At one end, the junction sequence differs from germline, possibly due to a read error. V gene TRBV4-3 combines with J gene TRBJ1-3; weak D call: TRBD1 (6 bases). Per germline, CDR1 LGHNA and CDR2 YSLEER. The CDR3 is 19 residues long. CDR3 DNA sequence: TGTGCCAGCAGCCAAGATCGCCTGGGACAAAGACCGTCTGGAAACACCATATATTTT. This translates into CASSQDRLGQRPSGNTIYF.

In this sample, this clonotype is large (0.1 to 1%). The rearrangement joins TRBV2 to TRBJ2-2, with D perhaps TRBD1 (6 bases). V lost 10 bases to trimming and J lost 6 bases, with 15 bases between them. CDR1 and CDR2 (germline): SNHLY, FYNNEI. This CDR3 has 13 residues. Written as DNA, the CDR3 is TGTGCCATTACAGGGTTTGCGGCCGGGGAGCTGTTTTTT. Translated: CAITGFAAGELFF.

On this clonotype itself: Sequence at one end of the junction differs from germline and may be a read error. This sequence joins TRBV25-1 and TRBJ1-1; D might be TRBD1 (6 bases). CDR1 MGHDK and CDR2 SYGVNS come from the germline V gene. The CDR3 runs to 14 residues. DNA of the CDR3: TGCGCCAGCAGTGCACCCAGAGGGGGCACTGAAGCTTTCTTT. Residues: CASSAPRGGTEAFF.

By its share, this clonotype is large. The J gene is TRBJ2-1, the V gene TRBV6-2 or TRBV6-3; 10 bases fit TRBD1. Germline V lookup: CDR1 MNHEY, CDR2 SVGEGT. J was trimmed by 4 bases and V by 8 bases; bases with no gene match: 2. The CDR3 runs to 13 residues. The CDR3 nucleotides are TGTGCCAGCGGGACAGGGGATTACAATGAGCAGTTCTTC. Encoded protein: CASGTGDYNEQFF.

By proportion, this clonotype is medium-sized. The rearrangement joins TRBV30 to TRBJ2-3; 11 nucleotides match TRBD2. The CDR3 extends over 14 amino acids. J gave up 7 bases and V 1 base, and 4 bases lay outside the gene matches. Germline values: CDR1 GTSNPN, CDR2 SVGIG (reference sequence). The CDR3 here is CAWSASGGKNTQYF. DNA for the CDR3: TGTGCCTGGAGTGCTAGCGGGGGGAAAAATACGCAGTATTTT.

This clonotype was seen a handful of times. A much larger clone differs by one base, so this may be a read error. V is TRBV14 and J is TRBJ2-3; 8 nucleotides agree with TRBD2. CDR1 is SGHDN and CDR2 is FVKESK in the germline V gene. Losses at the gene ends were 5 bases for V and 6 bases for J; bases not matched to a gene: 13. CDR3 size: 16 residues. The CDR3 DNA reads TGTGCCAGCAGCGCCACTTTAGCGGGGAGGCCTGATACGCAGTATTTT. As protein: CASSATLAGRPDTQYF.

This clonotype is large (0.1 to 1%) within its sample. The chain links TRBV25-1 to TRBJ2-2; D is possibly TRBD1 (7 bases). The ends were cut back, 5 bases at V and 0 bases at J, with 13 bases in the middle. Germline lookup yields CDR1 MGHDK and CDR2 SYGVNS. The CDR3 contains 16 residues. In DNA, the CDR3 is TGTGCCAGCAGTTCGCCCAGGGGGGCGAACACCGGGGAGCTGTTTTTT. It specifies CASSSPRGANTGELFF. Complete variable domain (other parts from reference TRBV25-1 and TRBJ2-2): EADIYQTPRYLVIGTGKKITLECSQTMGHDKMYWYQQDPGMELHLIHYSYGVNSTEKGDLSSESTVSRIRTEHFPLTLESARPSHTSQYLCASSSPRGANTGELFFGEGSRLTVL.

This clonotype ranks as medium-sized. This sequence joins TRBV3-1 and TRBJ1-6; D is uncertain. V dropped 0 bases and J dropped 8 bases, with 8 bases sitting between them. This CDR3 has 14 residues. Per the germline V gene, CDR1 is LGHDT and CDR2 is YNNKEL (reference sequence). CDR3 sequence reads: CASSQEGRYSPLHF. The CDR3 DNA is TGTGCCAGCAGCCAAGAAGGGCGTTATTCACCCCTCCACTTT. The variable domain in full, with the rest retrieved from reference TRBV3-1 and TRBJ1-6, is DTAVSQTPKYLVTQMGNDKSIKCEQNLGHDTMYWYKQDSKKFLKIMFSYNNKELIINETVPNRFSPKSPDKAHLNLHINSLELGDSAVYFCASSQEGRYSPLHFGNGTRLTVT.

This clonotype is large within its sample. The chain carries TRBV20-1 and TRBJ2-1, with D unresolved. The CDR3 is made up of 15 amino acids. V lost 3 bases to trimming and J lost 8 bases, with 20 bases between them. The germline CDR1 and CDR2 sequences are DFQATT and SNEGSKA (reference sequence). In nucleotides, the CDR3 is TGCAGTGCTAGCGGGTCCTTTACTCCTGGCGATGAGCAGTTCTTC. Encoded protein: CSASGSFTPGDEQFF.

In its sample, this clonotype is large. The chain is built from TRBV28 and TRBJ2-1; tentatively, D is TRBD1 or TRBD2 (5 bases each). The CDR3 contains 16 residues. Trimming took 4 bases from V and 4 from J, leaving 17 bases between them. Germline V CDR1 and CDR2: MDHEN, SYDVKM. The CDR3, as DNA: TGTGCCAGCAGTTCACGCCGGGACGGATTATACAATGAGCAGTTCTTC. Translation: CASSSRRDGLYNEQFF.

This clonotype is termed medium-sized. The chain links TRBV20-1 to TRBJ2-1; D gene unclear. Germline V gene sequence: CDR1 DFQATT, CDR2 SNEGSKA (reference sequence). CDR3 length equals 15 residues. Trimming pared 3 bases from V and 8 bases from J, leaving 20 bases between. DNA for the CDR3: TGCAGTGCTAGGTTGGGTCGGGTCGAGGTGGATGAGCAGTTCTTC. Translation: CSARLGRVEVDEQFF.

This clonotype is deemed medium-sized. The genes are TRBV14 and TRBJ2-3; 12 bases are shared with TRBD2. Germline V CDR1 and CDR2: SGHDN, FVKESK. The CDR3 extends over 16 amino acids. V lost 4 bases and J lost 4; bases outside the gene matches: 6. The CDR3 sequence: CASSRPSGGAADTQYF. Written as DNA, the CDR3 is TGTGCCAGCAGCCGACCTAGCGGGGGGGCGGCAGATACGCAGTATTTT.

This clonotype is labeled as large. The chain has TRBV2 and TRBJ2-3; tentatively, D is TRBD2 (7 bases). Germline loops: CDR1 SNHLY, CDR2 FYNNEI. CDR3 length: 14 amino acids. V was pared by 8 bases and J by 1 base, with 13 bases between. The CDR3 spells CASEGGRGTDTQYF. The CDR3 bases are TGTGCCAGCGAGGGGGGGAGAGGCACAGATACGCAGTATTTT.

By share, this clonotype counts as large (0.1 to 1%). This rearrangement joins TRBV25-1 to TRBJ2-1, with TRBD2 as a possible D gene (5 bases). Trimming removed 3 bases from V and 4 bases from J, with 7 bases in between. The CDR3 is made up of 13 amino acids. Germline V CDR1 and CDR2: MGHDK, SYGVNS. The CDR3 DNA is TGTGCCAGCAGTGATCGCGGGTACAATGAGCAGTTCTTC. Protein sequence: CASSDRGYNEQFF.

By its share, this clonotype is large (0.1 to 1%). Written as DNA, the CDR3 is TGTGCCAGCAGCGCCGGGGGCGATAATGAAAAACTGTTTTTT. Amino acid sequence: CASSAGGDNEKLFF. V is TRBV2 and J is TRBJ1-4; the D gene is possibly TRBD1 (6 bases). The length of the CDR3 is 14 residues. V gave up 6 bases and J gave up 4 bases, with 12 bases separating them. Germline V gene data show CDR1 as SNHLY and CDR2 as FYNNEI.

This clonotype is termed large. This chain joins TRBV9 and TRBJ2-1; 9 bases match TRBD1. The CDR3 has 15 residues. With 4 bases clipped from V and 8 bases from J, the junction kept 10 bases outside the gene matches. Germline V lookup: CDR1 SGDLS, CDR2 YYNGEE. In nucleotides, the CDR3 is TGTGCCAGCAGCCCCTGGGACAGGGTCGTCGATGAGCAGTTCTTC. It translates to CASSPWDRVVDEQFF. Using reference TRBV9 and TRBJ2-1 for the parts outside the CDR3, the full variable domain is DSGVTQTPKHLITATGQRVTLRCSPRSGDLSVYWYQQSLDQGLQFLIQYYNGEERAKGNILERFSAQQFPDLHSELNLSSLELGDSALYFCASSPWDRVVDEQFFGPGTRLTVL.

As concerns this clonotype: The conserved phenylalanine or tryptophan normally closing the CDR3 is absent here, so this likely arose from a read error. CDR3 bases: TGTGCCAGTAGCCTCTCCGCCGGGGCAGCCAGCTACGAGCAGTACCTC. Translated, it gives CASSLSAGAASYEQYL. V is TRBV19 and J is TRBJ2-7; D tentatively fits TRBD1 or TRBD2 (5 bases each). CDR3 size: 16 residues. The V end lost 6 bases, the J end lost 3 bases, and 21 bases lay between the germline ends. The germline V gene has CDR1 LNHDA and CDR2 SQIVND (reference sequence).

By sample share, this clonotype is large (0.1 to 1%). This chain uses TRBV28 with TRBJ1-3; D uncertain. CDR3 length equals 15 residues. Germline assignment: CDR1 MDHEN and CDR2 SYDVKM. The V end lost 6 bases, the J end lost 0 bases, and 12 bases lay between the germline ends. CDR3 coding DNA: TGTGCCAGCAGGTATACAGAAAACTCTGGAAACACCATATATTTT. Translated: CASRYTENSGNTIYF.

This clonotype is large within its sample. The V call is TRBV2, the J call TRBJ2-7, with 10 bases lining up with TRBD1. Germline-derived CDR1 and CDR2 are SNHLY and FYNNEI. The CDR3 totals 14 residues. With V trimmed by 5 bases and J by 5 bases, 6 bases remained unmatched. CDR3 in DNA: TGTGCCAGCAGTCCCGGGACAGGGGTAGACGAGCAGTACTTC. Protein: CASSPGTGVDEQYF. Variable domain in full (rest from reference TRBV2 and TRBJ2-7): EPEVTQTPSHQVTQMGQEVILRCVPISNHLYFYWYRQILGQKVEFLVSFYNNEISEKSEIFDDQFSVERPDGSNFTLKIRSTKLEDSAMYFCASSPGTGVDEQYFGPGTRLTVT.

By share of the sample, this clonotype is large. This rearrangement joins TRBV11-3 to TRBJ2-1; the D gene is possibly TRBD2 (6 bases). Per the germline V gene, CDR1 is SGHNT and CDR2 is YENEEA. With 2 bases removed from V and 0 bases from J, the gap between germline ends came to 11 bases. The CDR3 loop spans 16 amino acids. CDR3 in amino acids: CASSLLSGSSYNEQFF. In DNA, the CDR3 is TGTGCCAGCAGCTTATTGTCCGGGAGCTCCTACAATGAGCAGTTCTTC.

In its sample, this clonotype ranks as large (0.1 to 1%). This rearrangement joins TRBV28 to TRBJ2-1, with TRBD2 identical over 9 bases. Trimming cost V 5 bases and J 0 bases; bases outside gene matches: 17. CDR3 length: 20 amino acids. Per the germline V gene, CDR1 is MDHEN and CDR2 is SYDVKM. Written as DNA, the CDR3 is TGTGCCAGCAGTACTAGGTCAAGGACTAGCGCCATTCGCTCCTACAATGAGCAGTTCTTC. This encodes CASSTRSRTSAIRSYNEQFF. The full variable domain, rest sourced from reference TRBV28 and TRBJ2-1, is DVKVTQSSRYLVKRTGEKVFLECVQDMDHENMFWYRQDPGLGLRLIYFSYDVKMKEKGDIPEGYSVSREKKERFSLILESASTNQTSMYLCASSTRSRTSAIRSYNEQFFGPGTRLTVL.